One sample yielded the 5 T cell receptor beta chains listed below, sequenced in a study of shared clonotypes between healthy human individuals. The protocol was immunoSEQ multiplex PCR, while the TCRdb copy is restricted to in-frame clones and leaves out a portion. The data contain about 100,000 clones, almost 70% of them singletons. Sequencing was done on a sample of memory CD8+ T cells sorted from blood. Sample subset: CD45RO+ cells pooled with CCR7-negative TemRA cells. Receptors were obtained from a man aged 30 to 39 in good health.

The rearrangement uses TRBV6-6 and TRBJ2-5; D remains ambiguous. There are 13 residues in the CDR3. Trimming pared 7 bases from V and 3 bases from J, leaving 12 bases between. CDR1 is MNHNY and CDR2 is SVGAGI in the germline V gene (reference sequence). In DNA form, the CDR3 reads TGTGCCAGCACGTGGCACCGGGAAGAGACCCAGTACTTC. It translates to CASTWHREETQYF.

This clone has just a few counts. The chain recombines TRBV19 with TRBJ1-5; D gene unclear. Per germline, CDR1 LNHDA and CDR2 SQIVND (reference sequence). The CDR3 is made up of 15 amino acids. V dropped 1 base and J dropped 7 bases, with 14 bases sitting between them. This CDR3 is CASSIARQAVQPQHF. The CDR3 nucleotides are TGTGCCAGTAGTATAGCCCGGCAAGCGGTCCAGCCCCAGCATTTT. The full variable domain, its missing parts supplied by reference TRBV19 and TRBJ1-5, is DGGITQSPKYLFRKEGQNVTLSCEQNLNHDAMYWYRQDPGQGLRLIYYSQIVNDFQKGDIAEGYSVSREKKESFPLTVTSAQKNPTAFYLCASSIARQAVQPQHFGDGTRLSIL.

The rearrangement links TRBV12-1 to TRBJ2-1. TRBV12-1 is given as a pseudogene. CDR3 length: 17 amino acids. The CDR3 sequence: CASTQDQAPISYNEQFF. In nucleotides, the CDR3 is TGTGCCAGCACCCAGGACCAGGCGCCTATCTCCTACAATGAGCAGTTCTTC.

The V call is TRBV11-3, the J call TRBJ2-7, with D perhaps matching TRBD2 (6 bases). The germline CDR1 and CDR2 sequences are SGHNT and YENEEA. The germline V and J ends were trimmed by 4 bases and 5 bases, with 12 bases remaining between them. The CDR3 runs to 13 residues. For the CDR3, the DNA is TGTGCCAGCAGCTGGGAGGAAGGGGACGAGCAGTACTTC. Its translation: CASSWEEGDEQYF.

This clone occurred once. The chain combines TRBV5-8 with TRBJ1-5, with unresolved D. The CDR3 length is 11 residues. Per germline, CDR1 SGHTS and CDR2 YDEGEE. V was trimmed by 1 base and J by 9 bases, leaving 5 bases between them. CDR3 nucleotide sequence: TGTGCCAGCAGCTTGAAGCGGCCCCAGCATTTT. Translating gives CASSLKRPQHF. Filled out from reference TRBV5-8 and TRBJ1-5, the complete variable domain reads EAGVTQSPTHLIKTRGQQATLRCSPISGHTSVYWYQQALGLGLQFLLWYDEGEERNRGNFPPRFSGRQFPNYSSELNVNALELEDSALYLCASSLKRPQHFGDGTRLSIL.